These 15 T cell receptor beta chains came from one sample sequenced in a study of cytomegalovirus exposure and HLA in healthy donors. TCRdb keeps only in-frame clones here, not all; method: immunoSEQ multiplex PCR. The repertoire has 250,000 to 300,000 clones, 80% to 90% of them found once; the top ten carry around 1%. The sample consisted of PBMCs. All receptors come from a woman aged 18-29 years in good health and CMV-seronegative.

This clone was counted once. The rearrangement uses TRBV5-4 and TRBJ2-3, with 7 positions matching TRBD2. J was trimmed by 0 bases and V by 1 base; bases with no gene match: 8. Germline V lookup: CDR1 SGHNT, CDR2 YYREEE (reference sequence). The CDR3 extends over 17 amino acids. The CDR3 sequence is CASSLRRDYPSTDTQYF. For the CDR3, the DNA is TGTGCCAGCAGCTTGCGCCGGGACTACCCTAGCACAGATACGCAGTATTTT.

The chain joins TRBV10-3 to TRBJ2-2, with D perhaps TRBD2 (5 bases). CDR1 ENHRY and CDR2 SYGVKD come from the germline V gene. The V end was cut by 4 bases, the J end by 5 bases, with 5 bases between. This CDR3 has 12 amino acids. Here the CDR3 reads CAISGGTGELFF. The CDR3 DNA reads as TGTGCCATCAGTGGAGGGACCGGGGAGCTGTTTTTT.

V gene TRBV9 combines with J gene TRBJ2-3; 10 positions agree with TRBD2. The germline V gene has CDR1 SGDLS and CDR2 YYNGEE. Losses at the gene ends were 2 bases for V and 3 bases for J; bases not matched to a gene: 3. The CDR3 contains 15 residues. The CDR3 DNA reads TGTGCCAGCAGCGTTAGCGGGGGGTTGACAGATACGCAGTATTTT. As protein: CASSVSGGLTDTQYF.

The chain combines TRBV4-3 with TRBJ2-5; 13 nucleotides line up with TRBD2. The J segment lost 2 bases and the V segment lost 1 base, leaving 1 base of the junction unmatched. The CDR3 has 16 residues. CDR1 LGHNA and CDR2 YSLEER come from the germline V gene. This chain's CDR3 is CASSQAGLAGQETQYF. CDR3 coding DNA: TGCGCCAGCAGCCAAGCGGGACTAGCGGGACAAGAGACCCAGTACTTC.

This clone was detected only once. The rearrangement links TRBV5-4 to TRBJ2-1, with 12 bases fitting TRBD2. This CDR3 comprises 15 residues. Germline-derived CDR1 and CDR2 are SGHNT and YYREEE (reference sequence). Trimming took 0 bases from V and 7 from J; bases not matched to a gene: 2. CDR3 residues: CASSLELAGGNEQFF. The CDR3 DNA is TGTGCCAGCAGCTTGGAACTAGCGGGGGGAAATGAGCAGTTCTTC. The whole variable domain, remainder taken from reference TRBV5-4 and TRBJ2-1, is ETGVTQSPTHLIKTRGQQVTLRCSSQSGHNTVSWYQQALGQGPQFIFQYYREEENGRGNFPPRFSGLQFPNYSSELNVNALELDDSALYLCASSLELAGGNEQFFGPGTRLTVL.

The chain recombines TRBV7-9 with TRBJ2-7; TRBD1 matches at 11 bases. V trimming: 5 bases; J trimming: 3 bases; junction bases outside the gene matches: 6. This CDR3 region has 15 residues. Germline assignment: CDR1 SEHNR and CDR2 FQNEAQ (reference sequence). CDR3 region: CASSPAGTGGYEQYF. CDR3 DNA sequence: TGTGCCAGCAGCCCAGCCGGGACAGGGGGCTACGAGCAGTACTTC.

The gene calls are TRBV5-1 and TRBJ2-7, with 11 positions matching TRBD2. CDR1 is SGHRS, CDR2 YFSETQ, per germline. The CDR3 contains 15 residues. V lost 4 bases and J lost 5; bases outside the gene matches: 8. The CDR3 is CASSIAGGPSHEQYF. CDR3 bases: TGCGCCAGCAGCATAGCGGGAGGGCCTTCCCACGAGCAGTACTTC. Full variable domain (outside the CDR3, taken from reference TRBV5-1 and TRBJ2-7): KAGVTQTPRYLIKTRGQQVTLSCSPISGHRSVSWYQQTPGQGLQFLFEYFSETQRNKGNFPGRFSGRQFSNSRSEMNVSTLELGDSALYLCASSIAGGPSHEQYFGPGTRLTVT.

The table lists this clone with a few counts. The chain carries TRBV6-5 and TRBJ1-2; 9 bases are shared with TRBD1. Germline CDR1 reads MNHEY; CDR2 reads SVGAGI. This CDR3 comprises 15 residues. The ends lost 1 base at V and 8 bases at J; junction bases unmatched: 8. The CDR3 DNA is TGTGCCAGCAGTTACTTCGTAGGACAGGGGAACGGCTACACCTTC. It yields the protein CASSYFVGQGNGYTF.

This clone has more than one count but fewer than ten. The chain links TRBV19 to TRBJ2-7, with 11 bases identical to TRBD1. The germline V gene has CDR1 LNHDA and CDR2 SQIVND (reference sequence). J was trimmed by 7 bases and V by 5 bases; bases with no gene match: 7. This CDR3 spans 14 amino acids. CDR3 region: CASSPGQGAREQYF. The CDR3 bases are TGTGCCAGTAGTCCCGGACAGGGGGCGCGTGAGCAGTACTTC.

This clone was found once. V gene TRBV5-1 combines with J gene TRBJ1-1; no clear D. V was pared by 2 bases and J by 2 bases, with 7 bases between. Germline V gives CDR1 SGHRS, CDR2 YFSETQ. This CDR3 region has 13 residues. Here the CDR3 reads CASSFLTNTEAFF. CDR3 nucleotide sequence: TGCGCCAGCAGCTTCCTAACTAACACTGAAGCTTTCTTT.

The V call is TRBV5-1, the J call TRBJ1-1; a weak D match, TRBD1 (6 bases). V was cut by 1 base and J by 9 bases, with 10 bases left in between. Germline V gene lookup returns CDR1 SGHRS and CDR2 YFSETQ. The CDR3 consists of 12 residues. The CDR3 loop is CASSLNWGQAFF. The DNA of the CDR3 is TGCGCCAGCAGCTTGAATTGGGGGCAAGCTTTCTTT.

The CDR3 here is CASSAETYNEQFF. CDR3 coding DNA: TGCGCCAGCAGTGCGGAGACTTACAATGAGCAGTTCTTC. V and J are TRBV10-1 and TRBJ2-1; D gene ambiguous. Germline assignment: CDR1 WNHNN and CDR2 SYGVQD (reference sequence). Deletions cut 4 bases from V and 4 bases from J, with 8 bases between. The CDR3 is 13 amino acids.

This chain joins TRBV6-1 and TRBJ2-1; 12 nucleotides agree with TRBD2. Germline V gives CDR1 MNHNS, CDR2 SASEGT. This CDR3 comprises 14 residues. The V gene end was trimmed by 3 bases and the J gene end by 13 bases; junction bases not matched to a gene: 7. CDR3 in DNA: TGTGCCAGCAGTGATCTTCTAGCGGGAGGGACCCAGTTCTTC. Its translation is CASSDLLAGGTQFF.

The rearrangement uses TRBV7-6 and TRBJ1-2; the D gene is possibly TRBD1 (5 bases). Trimming left V 5 bases short and J 4 bases short, with 17 bases between. Germline V gene lookup returns CDR1 SGHVS and CDR2 FNYEAQ. The CDR3 spans 15 residues. CDR3: CASSLGDSPAYGYTF. In DNA form, the CDR3 reads TGTGCCAGCAGCCTCGGAGACAGTCCAGCCTATGGCTACACCTTC.

This clone was recorded at least ten times. The chain joins TRBV10-2 to TRBJ2-7; D is possibly TRBD1 (5 bases). The CDR3 contains 13 residues. V was shortened by 8 bases and J by 2 bases, with 13 bases between the two germline ends. Looked up from germline, CDR1 is WSHSY and CDR2 is SAAADI. The CDR3 DNA is TGCGCCAGCGGACACCCGTTAACCTACGAGCAGTACTTC. Its translation is CASGHPLTYEQYF.